This TCR beta chain appears in the sequencing data of a study of blood T cell repertoires in COVID-19 (TCRdb year 2020). Study-level background: Samples from collaborators originated in the United States, Italy and Spain and spanned both the acute and convalescent phases of COVID-19. The prospective study material was composed of cDNA or gDNA derived from T cells, B-cell-depleted T cells, or PBMCs. The dataset comprised deeply sampled blood TCRbeta repertoires from subjects exposed to, actively infected with, or recovered from COVID-19. The repertoires were made available in a free public database intended to serve as a resource for research on the immune response to SARS-CoV-2. Samples were obtained from the ongoing ImmuneRACE study (first 160 participants) and from some 1,300 subjects provided by 6 global collaborators. Sample metadata almost always included a de-identified subject ID, COVID-19 status, age in years and sex. HLA class I and class II types, where available, came from metadata supplied by the sample provider rather than from assay-based typing. General study outcomes and caveats: The quantity of clinical and demographic metadata differed by source and by participant and was supplied without curation.

CDR3 length: 17 amino acids, cysteine to phenylalanine. CDR3 DNA only is kept here, 51 bases in frame from base 1. From a lookup of the germline V gene, CDR1 and CDR2 are SGDLS and YYNGEE. V is cut back by 0 bases and J by 2 bases, with 5 bases in the junction unmatched. This clone appeared a single time. What this receptor recognizes is not known. Per-base quality was not reported, and no clone a single base away is much larger than it. Each collaborating institution followed its own protocols to collect whole blood in K2EDTA tubes. Collaborator samples were shipped for TCRbeta analysis as frozen whole blood, isolated PBMCs, or DNA extracted from either sample type. TCRbeta CDR3 regions were amplified from genomic DNA using the immunoSEQ Assay, a bias-controlled multiplex PCR. The authors processed their data as follows. The number of nucleated cells in each sample was estimated by amplification of reference gene primers within the assay. To quantify the absolute abundance of each unique TCRbeta CDR3 rearrangement, sequence reads were collapsed and filtered. For each sample, productive Simpson clonality was calculated as the square root of Simpson's diversity index over productive rearrangements. TCRdb re-hosts the immuneACCESS table, in-frame sequences only. Its copies lack some clones; in the studies checked, an unresolved V gene accounts for under half of them, and the cause for the rest is not known. V, J and clone size are taken as reported in that table, and D and trimming were inferred from the DNA itself. The sample table contains around 330,000 clones; only one count was recorded for roughly 90% of them. Jointly, the top ten make up roughly 4% of the sample.

This TCR came from a woman in her forties or fifties with active or convalescent COVID-19. Sequenced: peripheral blood. The chain employs TRBV9 and TRBJ2-5; 12 bases in the middle match TRBD2. CDR3 protein: CASSVGLAGGVQETQYF. Here is the DNA: TGTGCCAGCAGCGTAGGGCTAGCGGGAGGGGTACAAGAGACCCAGTACTTC.